This T cell receptor beta chain appears in the sequencing data of a study of blood T cell repertoires in COVID-19. Looking at the study overall: Researchers got acute and convalescent COVID-19 samples from the United States, Italy and Spain. Sample material is recorded as cDNA or gDNA derived from T cells, B-cell-depleted T cells, or PBMCs.

Per the original methods: Counts of nucleated cells, estimated from reference gene primer amplification, were obtained. Sequenced by immunoSEQ multiplex PCR; TCRdb stores in-frame clones only, minus some. D and trimming were read from the DNA, whereas the V and J calls and clone size are those reported in that table. The data hold 90,000 to 130,000 clones, with approximately 90% observed a single time. The receptor comes from a human donor in a cohort sampled during active COVID-19. Source material: peripheral blood.

CDR3 bases: TGTGCCAGCAGCTTTGGAGACAGGGGGCAAGCTTTCTTT. Translating it yields CASSFGDRGQAFF. This chain connects TRBV5-4 to TRBJ1-1; TRBD1 matches 10 bases. Germline CDR1 is SGHNT and CDR2 is YYREEE (reference sequence). The CDR3 is made up of 13 amino acids. V gave up 2 bases and J gave up 9 bases; unmatched junction bases: 4.